This TCR beta chain emerged from a study of identifying expanded T cells in peripheral blood. Profiling relied on immunoSEQ multiplex PCR, and the TCRdb table lists in-frame clones only, not all of them. The table shows around 70,000 clones, with almost 90% occurring only once. The CDR3 loop spans 12 amino acids. From germline, CDR1 is LGHNA and CDR2 YSLEER. The ends were cut back, 0 bases at V and 8 bases at J, with 7 bases in the middle. Findings and caveats of the study: Across healthy donors, higher total template counts meant significantly greater approximately 2-week count variance.

In the case of this clone: Antigen specificity is unknown.

The chain recombines TRBV4-3 with TRBJ1-2, with D unclear. What was sequenced was blood. The receptor was derived from a person aged 18 to 70 in good health. CDR3 bases: TGCGCCAGCAGCCAAGATGGCTCCGGCTACACCTTC. It codes for CASSQDGSGYTF.